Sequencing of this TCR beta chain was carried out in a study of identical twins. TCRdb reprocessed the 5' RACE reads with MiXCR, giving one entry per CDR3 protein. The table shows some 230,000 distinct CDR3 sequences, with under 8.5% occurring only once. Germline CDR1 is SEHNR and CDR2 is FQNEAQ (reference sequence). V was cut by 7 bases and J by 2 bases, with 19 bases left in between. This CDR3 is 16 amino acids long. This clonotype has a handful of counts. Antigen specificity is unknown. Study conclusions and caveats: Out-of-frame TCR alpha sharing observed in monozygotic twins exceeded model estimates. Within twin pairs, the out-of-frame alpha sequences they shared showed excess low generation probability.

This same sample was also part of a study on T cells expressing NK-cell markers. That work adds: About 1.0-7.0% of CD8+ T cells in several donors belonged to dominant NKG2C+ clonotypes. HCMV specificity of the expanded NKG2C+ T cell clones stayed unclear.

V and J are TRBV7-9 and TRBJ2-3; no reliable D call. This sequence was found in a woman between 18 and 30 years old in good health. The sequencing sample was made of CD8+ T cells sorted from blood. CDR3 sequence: CASTQTQSDFTDTQYF. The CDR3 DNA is TGTGCCAGCACACAAACCCAGAGCGACTTCACAGATACGCAGTATTTT.